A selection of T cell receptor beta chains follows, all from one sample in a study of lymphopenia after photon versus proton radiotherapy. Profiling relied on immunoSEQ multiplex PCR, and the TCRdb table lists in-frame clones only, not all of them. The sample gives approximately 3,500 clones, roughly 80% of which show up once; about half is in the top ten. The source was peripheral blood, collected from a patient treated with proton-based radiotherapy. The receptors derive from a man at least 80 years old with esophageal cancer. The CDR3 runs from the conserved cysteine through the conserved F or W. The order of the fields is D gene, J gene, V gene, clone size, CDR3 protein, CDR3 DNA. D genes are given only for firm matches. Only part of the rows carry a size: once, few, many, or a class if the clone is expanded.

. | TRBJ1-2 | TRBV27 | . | CASSSLQEMGYTF | TGTGCCAGCAGTTCTCTACAGGAAATGGGCTACACCTTC
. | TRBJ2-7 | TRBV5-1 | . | CASSLEFSSNYYEQYF | TGCGCCAGCAGCTTGGAGTTTTCTTCAAACTACTACGAGCAGTACTTC
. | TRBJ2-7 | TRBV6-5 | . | CASSFPRAGHYEQYF | TGTGCCAGCAGTTTCCCTCGGGCGGGCCACTACGAGCAGTACTTC
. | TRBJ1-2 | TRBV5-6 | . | CASSLALGSDYGYTF | TGTGCCAGCAGCTTGGCCCTAGGTTCGGACTATGGCTACACCTTC
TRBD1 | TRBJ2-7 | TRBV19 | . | CASSIGRTGRASEQYF | TGTGCCAGTAGTATCGGGCGGACAGGAAGGGCCTCCGAGCAGTACTTC
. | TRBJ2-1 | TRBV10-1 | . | CASSDVSSNNEQFF | TGCGCCAGCAGTGATGTCAGTTCCAACAATGAGCAGTTCTTC
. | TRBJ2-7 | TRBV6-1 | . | CASLRVHEQYF | TGTGCCTCCCTCCGGGTTCACGAGCAGTACTTC
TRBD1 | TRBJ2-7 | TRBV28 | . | CASSLGLGQGGTGEQYF | TGTGCCAGCAGTTTGGGTTTAGGACAGGGGGGGACCGGCGAGCAGTACTTC
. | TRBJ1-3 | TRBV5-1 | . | CASSLGWGSSGNTIYF | TGCGCCAGCAGCTTGGGATGGGGGAGTTCTGGAAACACCATATATTTT
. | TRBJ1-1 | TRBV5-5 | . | CASSLDLTGNTEAFF | TGTGCCAGCAGCTTAGATTTAACAGGGAACACTGAAGCTTTCTTT
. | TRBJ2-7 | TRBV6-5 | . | CASSPDYFYEQYF | TGTGCCAGCAGCCCGGACTATTTCTACGAGCAGTACTTC
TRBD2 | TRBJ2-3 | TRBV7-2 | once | CASRPRLAEDTQYF | TGTGCCAGCAGGCCCAGACTAGCGGAAGATACGCAGTATTTT
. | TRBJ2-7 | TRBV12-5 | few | CASGLAIYEQYF | TGTGCTAGTGGTTTGGCAATTTACGAGCAGTACTTC
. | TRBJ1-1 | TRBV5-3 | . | CASSLPRVNTEAFF | TGTGCCAGCAGCTTGCCACGGGTGAACACTGAAGCTTTCTTT
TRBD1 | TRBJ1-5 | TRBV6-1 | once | CASSRDRDQPQHF | TGTGCCAGCAGTAGGGACAGGGATCAGCCCCAGCATTTT
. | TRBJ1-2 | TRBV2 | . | CASSDRQALGYGYTF | TGTGCCAGCAGTGACCGACAGGCCCTGGGCTATGGCTACACCTTC
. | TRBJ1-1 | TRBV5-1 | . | CASSLVGHREAFF | TGCGCCAGCAGCTTGGTGGGACATCGTGAAGCTTTCTTT
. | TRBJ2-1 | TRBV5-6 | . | CASSPGFWDVTQDEQFF | TGTGCCAGCAGCCCCGGTTTCTGGGATGTCACTCAGGATGAGCAGTTCTTC
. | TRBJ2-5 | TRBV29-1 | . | CSAADRRRAQYF | TGCAGCGCCGCGGACCGCCGGCGAGCCCAGTACTTC
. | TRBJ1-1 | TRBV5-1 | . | CASSRRQLSEAFF | TGCGCCAGCAGCAGAAGACAGTTGTCTGAAGCTTTCTTT
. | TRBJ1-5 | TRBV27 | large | CASSRTANQPQHF | TGTGCCAGCAGTCGGACAGCAAATCAGCCCCAGCATTTT
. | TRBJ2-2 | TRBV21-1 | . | CASSKVGRRNTGELFF | TGTGCCAGCAGCAAAGTGGGCAGGCGCAACACCGGGGAGCTGTTTTTT
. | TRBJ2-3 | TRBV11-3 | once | CASSSGQPSTDTQYF | TGTGCCAGCAGCTCCGGACAGCCTAGCACAGATACGCAGTATTTT
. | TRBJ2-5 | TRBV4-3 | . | CASSQKETQYF | TGCGCCAGCAGCCAAAAGGAGACCCAGTACTTC
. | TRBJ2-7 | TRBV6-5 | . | CATGAGYYEQYF | TGTGCCACCGGGGCGGGATATTACGAGCAGTACTTC
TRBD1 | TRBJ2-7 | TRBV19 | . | CASTAGQGVPYEQYF | TGTGCCAGTACCGCCGGACAGGGGGTCCCCTACGAGCAGTACTTC
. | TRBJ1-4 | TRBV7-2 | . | CASKTGTSDEKLFF | TGTGCCAGCAAGACCGGGACAAGCGATGAAAAACTGTTTTTT
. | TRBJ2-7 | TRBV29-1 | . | CSVESHGLSYEQYF | TGCAGCGTTGAAAGCCACGGCTTATCCTACGAGCAGTACTTC
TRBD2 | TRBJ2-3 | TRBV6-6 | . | CASSLAGGLGDTQYF | TGTGCCAGCAGTTTAGCGGGGGGGCTGGGAGATACGCAGTATTTT
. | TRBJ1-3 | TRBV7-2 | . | CASSLASYSGNTIYF | TGTGCCAGCAGCTTAGCCAGCTACTCTGGAAACACCATATATTTT
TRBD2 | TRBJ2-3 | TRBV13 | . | CASSLSASGRFTDTQYF | TGTGCCAGCAGCTTATCTGCTAGCGGGAGGTTCACAGATACGCAGTATTTT
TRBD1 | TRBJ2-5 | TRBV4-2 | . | CASSASDPGQVDETQYF | TGTGCCAGCAGCGCCTCAGATCCGGGACAGGTTGACGAGACCCAGTACTTC
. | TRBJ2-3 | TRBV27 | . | CASSLTSYKDTQYF | TGTGCCAGCAGTTTAACTAGCTATAAAGATACGCAGTATTTT
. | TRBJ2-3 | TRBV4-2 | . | CASSQVYDLTFTDTQYF | TGTGCCAGCAGCCAAGTGTACGACTTGACGTTCACAGATACGCAGTATTTT
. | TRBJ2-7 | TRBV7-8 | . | CASSSHRAYGGSAYEQYF | TGTGCCAGCAGCTCCCACCGGGCCTACGGTGGCTCTGCCTACGAGCAGTACTTC
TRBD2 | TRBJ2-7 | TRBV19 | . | CATTGRDYSYEQYF | TGTGCCACCACCGGCCGGGACTACTCCTACGAGCAGTACTTC
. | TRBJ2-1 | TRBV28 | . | CAMSDSAAYYNEQFF | TGTGCCATGTCCGACAGTGCGGCCTACTACAATGAGCAGTTCTTC
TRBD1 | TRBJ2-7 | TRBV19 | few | CASSSGTGGNEQYF | TGTGCCAGTAGCTCCGGGACAGGGGGCAACGAGCAGTACTTC
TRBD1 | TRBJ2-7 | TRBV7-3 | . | CASSSSGTGPYEQYF | TGTGCCAGCAGCTCCTCCGGGACAGGGCCCTACGAGCAGTACTTC
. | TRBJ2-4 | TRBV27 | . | CASSFGGGLNIQYF | TGTGCCAGCAGTTTTGGGGGGGGCCTAAACATTCAGTACTTC
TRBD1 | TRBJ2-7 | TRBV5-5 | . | CASSLGGTDLYEQYF | TGTGCCAGCAGCTTAGGTGGGACAGATCTTTACGAGCAGTACTTC
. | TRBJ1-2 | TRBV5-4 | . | CASTRSGDHYGYTF | TGTGCCAGCACCAGGTCTGGGGATCACTATGGCTACACCTTC
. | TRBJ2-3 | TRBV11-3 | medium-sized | CASNQRRGSTDTQYF | TGTGCCAGCAACCAACGCCGGGGGAGCACAGATACGCAGTATTTT
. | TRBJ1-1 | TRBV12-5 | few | CASGLNRDTAFF | TGTGCTAGTGGTCTGAACCGGGACACCGCTTTCTTT
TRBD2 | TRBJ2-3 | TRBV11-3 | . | CASSRVGGSSTDTQYF | TGTGCCAGCAGTCGGGTGGGCGGGAGTAGCACAGATACGCAGTATTTT
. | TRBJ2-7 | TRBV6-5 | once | CASIRGQGNYEQYF | TGTGCCAGCATTAGAGGGCAGGGGAACTACGAGCAGTACTTC
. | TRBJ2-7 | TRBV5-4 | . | CASSLGDPSYEQYF | TGTGCCAGCAGCTTGGGGGACCCCTCCTACGAGCAGTACTTC
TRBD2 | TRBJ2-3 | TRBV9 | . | CARSALGGAGLADTQYF | TGTGCCCGCAGCGCGCTCGGGGGGGCGGGCTTAGCAGATACGCAGTATTTT
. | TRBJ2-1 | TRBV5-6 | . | CASSLERKNNEQFF | TGTGCCAGCAGCTTGGAACGCAAAAACAATGAGCAGTTCTTC
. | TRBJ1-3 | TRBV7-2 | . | CASSSPRGGNTIYF | TGTGCCAGCAGCTCCCCGAGAGGCGGAAACACCATATATTTT
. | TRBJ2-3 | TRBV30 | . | CAWSLKTGTGADTQYF | TGTGCCTGGAGCCTAAAGACAGGGACGGGGGCAGATACGCAGTATTTT
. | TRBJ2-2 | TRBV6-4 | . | CARNGELFF | TGTGCCAGGAATGGGGAGCTGTTTTTT
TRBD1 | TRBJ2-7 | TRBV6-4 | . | CASSFAGTDYEQYF | TGTGCCAGCAGTTTCGCCGGGACAGACTACGAGCAGTACTTC
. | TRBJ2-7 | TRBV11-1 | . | CASSLGGQSSYEQYF | TGTGCCAGCAGCCTCGGGGGACAGTCCTCCTACGAGCAGTACTTC
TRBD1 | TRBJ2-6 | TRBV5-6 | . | CASSLRQGRANVLTF | TGTGCCAGCAGCTTGAGACAGGGTAGGGCCAACGTCCTGACTTTC
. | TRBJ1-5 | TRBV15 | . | CATSRDRSDSNQPQHF | TGTGCCACCAGCAGAGACAGGAGTGATAGCAATCAGCCCCAGCATTTT
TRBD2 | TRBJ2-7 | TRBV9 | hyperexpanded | CASSVAGGIYEQYF | TGTGCCAGCAGTGTAGCGGGGGGGATATACGAGCAGTACTTC
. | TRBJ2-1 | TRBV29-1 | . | CSVELRLGEQFF | TGCAGCGTTGAGCTTCGCTTGGGTGAGCAGTTCTTC
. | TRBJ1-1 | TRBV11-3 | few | CASSHSTGFEAFF | TGTGCCAGCAGCCACTCTACAGGGTTTGAAGCTTTCTTT
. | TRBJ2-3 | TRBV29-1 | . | CSVEGNLFISTDTQYF | TGCAGCGTTGAGGGCAACCTCTTTATTAGCACAGATACGCAGTATTTT